The subject of this entry is one T cell receptor (beta chain). Using immunoSEQ multiplex PCR, the repertoire was profiled, and TCRdb retains in-frame clones only, with some absent. The sample lists under 200,000 clones; roughly 90% were seen once. This CDR3 contains 15 residues. V dropped 6 bases and J dropped 1; count of bases not matched to a gene: 6. Germline-derived CDR1 and CDR2 are MNHEY and SVGAGI. This record belongs to a study of T cell responses to AZD1222 COVID-19 vaccine. This sequence was found in an adult who received the AZD1222 COVID-19 vaccine. V is TRBV6-5 and J is TRBJ1-2; 9 nucleotides align to TRBD1. This specimen consisted of peripheral blood, obtained 28 days after the second AZD1222 dose. The CDR3, as DNA: TGTGCCAGCAGGGACCCGGGACAGGGTAACTATGGCTACACCTTC. Translating gives CASRDPGQGNYGYTF.